This TCR beta chain was sequenced during a study of blood T cell repertoires in COVID-19. Whole-study context: The origin of the acute and convalescent COVID-19 samples was the United States, Italy and Spain. Sources were T cells, B-cell-depleted T cells, or PBMCs; the material itself was cDNA or gDNA.

The CDR3 totals 14 residues. Trimming removed 9 bases at V and 3 bases at J, with 14 bases between. CDR1 and CDR2 (germline): MNHEY, SVGAGI. In the authors' workflow: Amplification from reference gene primers served as the basis for estimated nucleated cell counts. The table came from immunoSEQ multiplex PCR; TCRdb's copy has only in-frame clones and leaves some out. V and J calls and clone size are copied from that table; D and trimming were computed from the DNA. The sample lists 130,000 or so clones; 84% were seen once. The sequenced material came from peripheral blood. The TCR sequence derives from a man between 60 and 75 years old with acute or convalescent COVID-19. The chain combines TRBV6-5 with TRBJ2-2; D may be TRBD2 (5 bases). The DNA of the CDR3 is TGTGCCAGTCAGAGGGAAGCGCACACCGGGGAGCTGTTTTTT. It yields the protein CASQREAHTGELFF.